This T cell receptor beta chain emerged from a study of control samples from healthy donors and cancer patients. The CDR3 totals 13 residues. Germline V lookup: CDR1 MNHNY, CDR2 SVGAGI (reference sequence). Trimming removed 8 bases from V and 0 bases from J, with 9 bases in between. Data came from immunoSEQ multiplex PCR; TCRdb stores just in-frame clones and leaves some out. The table records some 97,000 clones, about 90% of them present only once. The chain links TRBV6-6 to TRBJ2-3; D not resolved. The sequenced material came from blood. This TCR derives from a woman in her 50s in good health. The CDR3 bases are TGTGCCAGCCGGGTAGTGAGCACAGATACGCAGTATTTT. Protein product: CASRVVSTDTQYF.